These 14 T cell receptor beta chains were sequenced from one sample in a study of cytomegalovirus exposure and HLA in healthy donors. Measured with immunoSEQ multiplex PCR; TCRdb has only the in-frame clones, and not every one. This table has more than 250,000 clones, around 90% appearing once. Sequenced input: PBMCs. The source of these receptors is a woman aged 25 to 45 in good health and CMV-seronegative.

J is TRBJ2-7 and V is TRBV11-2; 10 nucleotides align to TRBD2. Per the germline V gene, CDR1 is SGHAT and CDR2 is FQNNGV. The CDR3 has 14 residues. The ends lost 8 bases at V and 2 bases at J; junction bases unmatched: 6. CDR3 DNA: TGTGCCAGCTCAAGCGGGAGGGGAGCCTACGAGCAGTACTTC. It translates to CASSSGRGAYEQYF. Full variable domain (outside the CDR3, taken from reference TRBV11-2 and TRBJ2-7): EAGVAQSPRYKIIEKRQSVAFWCNPISGHATLYWYQQILGQGPKLLIQFQNNGVVDDSQLPKDRFSAERLKGVDSTLKIQPAKLEDSAVYLCASSSGRGAYEQYFGPGTRLTVT.

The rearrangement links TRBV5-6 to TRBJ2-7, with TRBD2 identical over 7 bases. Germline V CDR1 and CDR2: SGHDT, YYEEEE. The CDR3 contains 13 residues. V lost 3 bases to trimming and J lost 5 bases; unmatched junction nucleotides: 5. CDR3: CASSWGGTNEQYF. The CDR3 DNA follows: TGTGCCAGCAGCTGGGGGGGAACAAACGAGCAGTACTTC.

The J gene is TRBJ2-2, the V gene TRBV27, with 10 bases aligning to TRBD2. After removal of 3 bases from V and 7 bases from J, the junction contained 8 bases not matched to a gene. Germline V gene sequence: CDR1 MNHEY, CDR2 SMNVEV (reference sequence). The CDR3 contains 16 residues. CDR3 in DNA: TGTGCCAGCAGTTTTTCTAGCGGGAGATTTAGCGGGGAGCTGTTTTTT. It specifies CASSFSSGRFSGELFF.

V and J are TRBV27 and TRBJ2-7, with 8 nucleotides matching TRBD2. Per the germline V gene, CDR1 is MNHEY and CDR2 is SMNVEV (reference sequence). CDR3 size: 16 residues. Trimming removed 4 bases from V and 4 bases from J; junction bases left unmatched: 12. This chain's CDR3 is CASSSPGGPSGYEQYF. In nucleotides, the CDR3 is TGTGCCAGCAGTTCCCCGGGAGGGCCCTCGGGGTACGAGCAGTACTTC.

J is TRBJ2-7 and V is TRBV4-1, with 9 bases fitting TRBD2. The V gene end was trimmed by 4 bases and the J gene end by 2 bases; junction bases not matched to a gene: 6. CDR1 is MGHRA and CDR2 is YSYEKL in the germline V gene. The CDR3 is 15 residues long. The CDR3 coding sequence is TGCGCCAGCAGCCCCCTGGCGGGAGGGGCCTACGAGCAGTACTTC. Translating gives CASSPLAGGAYEQYF.

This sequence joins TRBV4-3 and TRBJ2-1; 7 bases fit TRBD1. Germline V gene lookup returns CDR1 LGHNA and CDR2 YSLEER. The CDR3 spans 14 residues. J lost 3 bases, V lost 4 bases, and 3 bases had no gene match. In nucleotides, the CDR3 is TGCGCCAGCAGCCGAGGACAGGTCTACAATGAGCAGTTCTTC. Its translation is CASSRGQVYNEQFF.

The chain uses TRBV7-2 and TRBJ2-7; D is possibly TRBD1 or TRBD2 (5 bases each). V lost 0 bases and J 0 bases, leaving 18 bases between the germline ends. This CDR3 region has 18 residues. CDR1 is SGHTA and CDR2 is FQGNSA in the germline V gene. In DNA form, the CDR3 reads TGTGCCAGCAGCTTAGCCGGGGCCACAGTTACTAGCTCCTACGAGCAGTACTTC. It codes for CASSLAGATVTSSYEQYF.

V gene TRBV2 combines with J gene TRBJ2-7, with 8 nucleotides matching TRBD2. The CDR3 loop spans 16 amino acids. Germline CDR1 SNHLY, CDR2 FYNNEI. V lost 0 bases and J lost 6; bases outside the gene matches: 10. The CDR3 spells CASSEAARGGLSEQYF. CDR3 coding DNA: TGTGCCAGCAGTGAAGCGGCCCGGGGGGGACTTAGCGAGCAGTACTTC.

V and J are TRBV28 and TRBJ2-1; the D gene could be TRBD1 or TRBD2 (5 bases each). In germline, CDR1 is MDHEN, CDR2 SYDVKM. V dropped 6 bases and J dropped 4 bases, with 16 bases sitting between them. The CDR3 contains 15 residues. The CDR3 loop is CASSPPGRAYNEQFF. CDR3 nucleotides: TGTGCCAGCAGCCCCCCGGGGCGCGCTTACAATGAGCAGTTCTTC.

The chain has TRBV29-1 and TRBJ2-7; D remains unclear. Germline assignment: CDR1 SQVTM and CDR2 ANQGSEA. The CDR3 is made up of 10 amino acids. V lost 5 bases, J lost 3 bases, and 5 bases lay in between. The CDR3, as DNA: TGCAGCGTTTTTGACTACGAGCAGTACTTC. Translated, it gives CSVFDYEQYF.

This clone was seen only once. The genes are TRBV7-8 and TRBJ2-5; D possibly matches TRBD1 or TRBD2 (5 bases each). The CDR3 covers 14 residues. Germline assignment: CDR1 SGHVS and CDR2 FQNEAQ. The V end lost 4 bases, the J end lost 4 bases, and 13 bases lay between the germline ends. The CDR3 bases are TGTGCCAGCAGCTCAGGGTTTCGGGGAGAGACCCAGTACTTC. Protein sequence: CASSSGFRGETQYF.

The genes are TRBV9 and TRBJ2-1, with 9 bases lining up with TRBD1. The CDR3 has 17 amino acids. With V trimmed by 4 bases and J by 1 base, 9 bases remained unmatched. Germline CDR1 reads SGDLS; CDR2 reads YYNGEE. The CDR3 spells CASSTRDRVGSYNEQFF. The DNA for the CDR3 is TGTGCCAGCAGCACCAGGGACAGGGTGGGGTCCTACAATGAGCAGTTCTTC.

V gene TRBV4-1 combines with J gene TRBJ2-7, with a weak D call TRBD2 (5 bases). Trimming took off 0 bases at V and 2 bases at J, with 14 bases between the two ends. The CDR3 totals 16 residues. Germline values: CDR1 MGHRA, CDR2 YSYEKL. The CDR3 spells CASSQDAGNRPYEQYF. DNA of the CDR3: TGCGCCAGCAGCCAAGATGCCGGGAATCGACCCTACGAGCAGTACTTC.

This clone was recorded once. CDR3 DNA: TGTGCCAGCAGTGGGACAGGGGTCTATGAGCAGTTCTTC. It translates to CASSGTGVYEQFF. The chain couples TRBV6-1 to TRBJ2-1; 9 bases match TRBD1. Germline V lookup: CDR1 MNHNS, CDR2 SASEGT. The length of the CDR3 is 13 residues. With 4 bases clipped from V and 8 bases from J, the junction kept 3 bases outside the gene matches.